A single TCR beta chain is shown here with its context. From germline, CDR1 is MRHNA and CDR2 SNTAGT. V was shortened by 0 bases and J by 0 bases, with 21 bases between the two germline ends. This CDR3 is 20 amino acids long. These data belong to a study of response to subunit inactivated influenza vaccine. TCRdb analysed the RT-PCR reads with MiXCR anew, one entry per CDR3 protein. The sample shows approximately 700,000 distinct CDR3 sequences, around a sixth of them seen only once. Specimen: PBMCs from blood, collected roughly 12 days after vaccination. V gene TRBV6-4 combines with J gene TRBJ2-1; perhaps D is TRBD1 or TRBD2 (5 bases each). This receptor was obtained from a man aged 50 to 59 who received an inactivated influenza vaccine. The CDR3 spells CASSDSSSSAGACSYNEQFF. The CDR3 nucleotides read TGTGCCAGCAGTGACTCGAGTTCCTCAGCCGGGGCTTGCTCCTACAATGAGCAGTTCTTC.